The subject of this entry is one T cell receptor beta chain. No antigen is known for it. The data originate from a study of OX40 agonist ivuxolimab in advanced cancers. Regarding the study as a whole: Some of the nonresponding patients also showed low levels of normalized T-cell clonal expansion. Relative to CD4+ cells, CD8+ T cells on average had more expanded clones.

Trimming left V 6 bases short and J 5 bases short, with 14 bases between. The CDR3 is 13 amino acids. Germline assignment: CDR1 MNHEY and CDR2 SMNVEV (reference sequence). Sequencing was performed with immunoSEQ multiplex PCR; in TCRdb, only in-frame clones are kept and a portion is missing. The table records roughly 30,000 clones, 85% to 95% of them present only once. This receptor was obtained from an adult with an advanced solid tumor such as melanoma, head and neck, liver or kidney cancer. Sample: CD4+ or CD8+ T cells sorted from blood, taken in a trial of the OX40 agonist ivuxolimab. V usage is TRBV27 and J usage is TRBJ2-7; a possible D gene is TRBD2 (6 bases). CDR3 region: CASSPEGENEQYF. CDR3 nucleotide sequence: TGTGCCAGCAGCCCGGAGGGAGAGAACGAGCAGTACTTC.